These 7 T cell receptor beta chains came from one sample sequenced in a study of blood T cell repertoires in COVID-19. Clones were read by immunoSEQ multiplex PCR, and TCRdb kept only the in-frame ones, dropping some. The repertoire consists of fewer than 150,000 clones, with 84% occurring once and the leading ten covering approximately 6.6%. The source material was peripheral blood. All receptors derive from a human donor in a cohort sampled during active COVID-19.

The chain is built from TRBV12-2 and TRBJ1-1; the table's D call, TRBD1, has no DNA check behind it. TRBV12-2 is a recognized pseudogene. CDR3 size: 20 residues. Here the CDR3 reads CASRLRQGLGDSFMNTEAFF. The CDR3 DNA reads TGTGCAAGTCGCCTACGACAGGGTTTAGGCGACTCCTTCATGAACACTGAAGCTTTCTTT.

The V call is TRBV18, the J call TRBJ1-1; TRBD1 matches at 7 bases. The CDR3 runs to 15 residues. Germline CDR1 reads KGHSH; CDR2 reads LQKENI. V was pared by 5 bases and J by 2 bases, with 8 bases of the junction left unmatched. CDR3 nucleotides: TGTGCCAGCTCAATCAGGGGGGACCCAAACACTGAAGCTTTCTTT. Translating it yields CASSIRGDPNTEAFF.

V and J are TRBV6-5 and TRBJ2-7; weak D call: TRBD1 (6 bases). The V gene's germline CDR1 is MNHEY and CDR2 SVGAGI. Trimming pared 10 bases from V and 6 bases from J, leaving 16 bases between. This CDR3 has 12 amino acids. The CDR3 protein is CATTNRALEQYF. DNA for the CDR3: TGTGCCACCACGAACAGGGCCCTCGAGCAGTACTTC.

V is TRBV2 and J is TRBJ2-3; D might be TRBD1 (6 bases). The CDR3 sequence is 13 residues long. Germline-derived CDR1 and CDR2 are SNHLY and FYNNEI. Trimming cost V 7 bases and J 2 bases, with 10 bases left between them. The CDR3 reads CASTRDNTDTQYF. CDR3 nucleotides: TGTGCCAGCACCAGGGACAACACAGATACGCAGTATTTT.

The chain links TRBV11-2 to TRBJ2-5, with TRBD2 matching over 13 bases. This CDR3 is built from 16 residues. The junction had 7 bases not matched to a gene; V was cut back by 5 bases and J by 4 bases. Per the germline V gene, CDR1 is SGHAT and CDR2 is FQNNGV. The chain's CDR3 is CASSPEGLAGRETQYF. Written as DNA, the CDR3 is TGTGCCAGCAGCCCCGAGGGACTAGCGGGGAGAGAGACCCAGTACTTC. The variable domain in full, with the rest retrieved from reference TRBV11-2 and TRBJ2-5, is EAGVAQSPRYKIIEKRQSVAFWCNPISGHATLYWYQQILGQGPKLLIQFQNNGVVDDSQLPKDRFSAERLKGVDSTLKIQPAKLEDSAVYLCASSPEGLAGRETQYFGPGTRLLVL.

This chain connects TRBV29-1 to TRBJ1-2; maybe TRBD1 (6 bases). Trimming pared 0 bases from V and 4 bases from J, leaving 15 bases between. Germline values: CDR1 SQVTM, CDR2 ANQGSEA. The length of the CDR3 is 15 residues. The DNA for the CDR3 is TGCAGCGTTGAAGATGGGCCGGGGGGCTCCTATGGCTACACCTTC. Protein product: CSVEDGPGGSYGYTF.

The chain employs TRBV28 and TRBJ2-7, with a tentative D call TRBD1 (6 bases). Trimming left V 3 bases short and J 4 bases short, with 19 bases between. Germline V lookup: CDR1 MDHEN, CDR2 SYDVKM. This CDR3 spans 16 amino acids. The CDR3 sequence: CASSFTPTGWNYEQYF. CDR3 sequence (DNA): TGTGCCAGCAGTTTCACACCGACAGGTTGGAATTACGAGCAGTACTTC.